These 28 T cell receptor beta chains were sequenced from one sample in a study of blood T cell repertoires in COVID-19. The table came from immunoSEQ multiplex PCR; TCRdb's copy has only in-frame clones and leaves some out. The table has 70,000 to 100,000 clones, about 82% seen once. The specimen sequenced was peripheral blood. The receptors were sampled from a woman of 80 years or more with acute or convalescent COVID-19.

This clone appeared once. The J gene is TRBJ1-1, the V gene TRBV27; D possibly corresponds to TRBD1 (5 bases). Germline V lookup: CDR1 MNHEY, CDR2 SMNVEV (reference sequence). The CDR3 is made up of 14 amino acids. V lost 7 bases and J 1 base, leaving 13 bases between the germline ends. The CDR3 nucleotides are TGTGCCAGCACCCCACAAAGGGGGAACACTGAAGCTTTCTTT. Encoded protein: CASTPQRGNTEAFF.

The chain joins TRBV19 to TRBJ2-2, with D maybe TRBD2 (5 bases). Germline CDR1 LNHDA, CDR2 SQIVND (reference sequence). Trimming left V 4 bases short and J 2 bases short, with 8 bases between. This CDR3 is 14 amino acids long. As DNA, the CDR3 is TGTGCCAGTAGTACGACTATTAACACCGGGGAGCTGTTTTTT. Translating gives CASSTTINTGELFF.

The chain combines TRBV28 with TRBJ2-1; 9 bases align to TRBD2. The V and J ends lost 2 bases and 4 bases, in that order; junction bases with no gene match: 6. Germline V lookup: CDR1 MDHEN, CDR2 SYDVKM. The CDR3 covers 16 residues. Written as DNA, the CDR3 is TGTGCCAGCAGTTTAGGTCAGCGGGGGGTTTACAATGAGCAGTTCTTC. Translation gives CASSLGQRGVYNEQFF.

A single count supports this clone. The chain combines TRBV18 with TRBJ2-3, with D perhaps TRBD1 (5 bases). V shed 3 bases and J shed 6 bases, with 16 bases lying between them. The germline V gene has CDR1 KGHSH and CDR2 LQKENI. This CDR3 has 15 amino acids. The CDR3 loop is CASSPSWGAGDTQYF. CDR3 DNA sequence: TGTGCCAGCTCACCCTCCTGGGGCGCAGGGGATACGCAGTATTTT. The full variable domain, in which reference TRBV18 and TRBJ2-3 provide the parts outside the CDR3, is NAGVMQNPRHLVRRRGQEARLRCSPMKGHSHVYWYRQLPEEGLKFMVYLQKENIIDESGMPKERFSAEFPKEGPSILRIQQVVRGDSAAYFCASSPSWGAGDTQYFGPGTRLTVL.

This chain links TRBV10-3 with TRBJ2-4, with D maybe TRBD1 (5 bases). Looked up from germline, CDR1 is ENHRY and CDR2 is SYGVKD. This CDR3 is 15 amino acids long. V was clipped by 3 bases and J by 2 bases, with 11 bases between them. In nucleotides, the CDR3 is TGTGCCATCAGTGAAGTAGACAGCCCCAAAAACATTCAGTACTTC. Translated: CAISEVDSPKNIQYF.

This chain joins TRBV19 and TRBJ2-2; tentatively, D is TRBD2 (5 bases). The CDR3 spans 14 residues. Germline CDR1 reads LNHDA; CDR2 reads SQIVND (reference sequence). With 7 bases removed from V and 5 bases from J, the gap between germline ends came to 14 bases. The CDR3 DNA follows: TGTGCCAGTAAGCTTTTTGGCGGGACCGGGGAGCTGTTTTTT. Translating it yields CASKLFGGTGELFF.

V and J are TRBV2 and TRBJ1-1; D is uncertain. The germline V gene encodes CDR1 SNHLY and CDR2 FYNNEI. This CDR3 region has 13 residues. V dropped 7 bases and J dropped 1 base, with 10 bases sitting between them. For the CDR3, the DNA is TGTGCCAGCACTAAAGGAGCGAACACTGAAGCTTTCTTT. This gives the protein CASTKGANTEAFF.

The chain links TRBV4-3 to TRBJ1-2; D unclear. Germline CDR1 is LGHNA and CDR2 is YSLEER. V dropped 0 bases and J dropped 4 bases, with 12 bases sitting between them. The CDR3 is 15 residues long. CDR3 in amino acids: CASSQERFGSYGYTF. The CDR3 DNA reads as TGCGCCAGCAGCCAAGAGAGGTTTGGCAGCTATGGCTACACCTTC.

The chain uses TRBV6-5 and TRBJ2-7, with 7 bases identical to TRBD1. The V and J ends lost 11 bases and 0 bases, in that order; junction bases with no gene match: 7. The length of the CDR3 is 13 residues. From germline, CDR1 is MNHEY and CDR2 SVGAGI. CDR3 loop: CACYRGYSYEQYF. The CDR3 DNA reads as TGTGCCTGTTACAGGGGTTACTCCTACGAGCAGTACTTC.

This clone was recorded a few times. This chain connects TRBV7-3 to TRBJ2-2; 12 bases match TRBD2. The V gene's germline CDR1 is SGHTA and CDR2 FQGTGA. The CDR3 runs 16 residues. The V and J ends lost 4 bases and 4 bases, in that order; junction bases with no gene match: 4. The CDR3 DNA follows: TGTGCCAGCAGCTCAAGGACTAGCGGGGTCACCGGGGAGCTGTTTTTT. This translates into CASSSRTSGVTGELFF.

The chain combines TRBV19 with TRBJ1-2; unclear D gene. CDR1 LNHDA and CDR2 SQIVND come from the germline V gene (reference sequence). The CDR3 runs to 11 residues. Trimming cost V 7 bases and J 4 bases, with 7 bases left between them. CDR3 in DNA: TGTGCCAGTATCAGTATCTATGGCTACACCTTC. Protein sequence: CASISIYGYTF.

The chain has TRBV11-2 and TRBJ1-2; TRBD1 aligns across 11 bases. The CDR3 covers 15 residues. Germline values: CDR1 SGHAT, CDR2 FQNNGV. The V segment lost 7 bases and the J segment 8 bases; nucleotides outside the gene matches: 12. The CDR3 DNA follows: TGTGCCAGCATGGTCTCCGGGACAGGGGGGCGAGGCTACACCTTC. Its translation is CASMVSGTGGRGYTF.

In this sample, this clone turned up a few times. CDR3 coding DNA: TGTGCCAGTAGTCCGGGGACTAGCGGGGCACAAGAGACCCAGTACTTC. This sequence encodes CASSPGTSGAQETQYF. The genes are TRBV19 and TRBJ2-5; 13 nucleotides line up with TRBD2. There are 16 residues in the CDR3. CDR1 and CDR2 (germline): LNHDA, SQIVND (reference sequence). After removal of 5 bases from V and 2 bases from J, the junction contained 5 bases not matched to a gene.

The chain uses TRBV7-2 and TRBJ2-2; TRBD2 is a possible D gene (5 bases). Trimming took off 8 bases at V and 5 bases at J, with 15 bases between the two ends. The germline CDR1 and CDR2 sequences are SGHTA and FQGNSA. This CDR3 contains 14 residues. The CDR3 region has the DNA TGTGCCAGCTCCTCCCGGCCGGGAACCGGGGAGCTGTTTTTT. Its protein product is CASSSRPGTGELFF.

With respect to this clone: The same CDR3 is also encoded by other DNA sequences in this sample. The rearrangement uses TRBV18 and TRBJ2-5; the D is unclear. CDR3 length: 11 residues. V was cut by 5 bases and J by 2 bases, with 3 bases left in between. CDR1 and CDR2 from the germline V gene are KGHSH and LQKENI. The CDR3 protein is CASSSQETQYF. The CDR3 region has the DNA TGTGCCAGCTCATCACAAGAGACCCAGTACTTC.

This rearrangement joins TRBV5-4 to TRBJ2-5; weak D call: TRBD1 (6 bases). Per the germline V gene, CDR1 is SGHNT and CDR2 is YYREEE (reference sequence). The CDR3 sequence is 14 residues long. V was shortened by 4 bases and J by 4 bases, with 14 bases between the two germline ends. For the CDR3, the DNA is TGTGCCAGCAGCGCGATACAGGGAATAGAGACCCAGTACTTC. Its translation: CASSAIQGIETQYF.

This chain connects TRBV19 to TRBJ2-1, with D possibly matching TRBD2 (7 bases). The CDR3 extends over 14 amino acids. With 9 bases removed from V and 7 bases from J, the gap between germline ends came to 19 bases. The germline gives CDR1 LNHDA, CDR2 SQIVND (reference sequence). CDR3 nucleotides: TGTGCCAGCCAAATATGGGGGCGGGGGAATGAGCAGTTCTTC. Its protein is CASQIWGRGNEQFF.

This rearrangement joins TRBV27 to TRBJ1-2; the D is unclear. This CDR3 has 15 residues. V lost 6 bases, J lost 1 base, and 15 bases lay in between. The germline V gene encodes CDR1 MNHEY and CDR2 SMNVEV (reference sequence). CDR3 nucleotides: TGTGCCAGCAGGATGGCCTCTTCCTTTAACTATGGCTACACCTTC. As protein: CASRMASSFNYGYTF.

The V call is TRBV5-4, the J call TRBJ1-2; 7 nucleotides match TRBD1. The CDR3 runs 13 residues. Trimming removed 6 bases from V and 7 bases from J; junction bases left unmatched: 9. Germline assignment: CDR1 SGHNT and CDR2 YYREEE (reference sequence). CDR3 nucleotides: TGTGCCAGCAACCACGGGACAGAGTTTGGCTACACCTTC. It codes for CASNHGTEFGYTF.

This chain joins TRBV5-4 and TRBJ1-1; the D gene is possibly TRBD1 (6 bases). The CDR3 is made up of 15 amino acids. V was trimmed by 0 bases and J by 5 bases, leaving 14 bases between them. CDR1 and CDR2 (germline): SGHNT, YYREEE (reference sequence). CDR3 sequence: CASSLAAGAMTEAFF. The DNA for the CDR3 is TGTGCCAGCAGCTTGGCCGCGGGGGCAATGACTGAAGCTTTCTTT.

The genes are TRBV24-1 and TRBJ2-3; 7 bases fit TRBD2. Germline-derived CDR1 and CDR2 are KGHDR and SFDVKD. Losses at the gene ends were 2 bases for V and 1 base for J; bases not matched to a gene: 2. CDR3 length equals 15 residues. Here the CDR3 reads CATSDWAGGTDTQYF. In DNA, the CDR3 is TGTGCCACCAGTGATTGGGCGGGGGGCACAGATACGCAGTATTTT.

V and J are TRBV7-2 and TRBJ2-3, with D possibly TRBD1 on 6 matching bases. V lost 6 bases to trimming and J lost 6 bases, with 13 bases between them. This CDR3 is built from 13 residues. Germline V gene lookup returns CDR1 SGHTA and CDR2 FQGNSA. CDR3 sequence reads: CASSLRGIDTQYF. CDR3 nucleotides: TGTGCCAGCAGTCTCAGGGGTATCGATACGCAGTATTTT.

This chain connects TRBV6-6 to TRBJ2-1, with 8 bases fitting TRBD1. Germline CDR1 is MNHNY and CDR2 is SVGAGI (reference sequence). The CDR3 loop spans 13 amino acids. V lost 3 bases to trimming and J lost 10 bases; unmatched junction nucleotides: 5. The CDR3, as DNA: TGTGCCAGCAGTTATCGGACAGGGAACGAGCAGTTCTTC. Amino acids: CASSYRTGNEQFF.

The CDR3 sequence: CASSPLGGQRRNTEAFF. The CDR3 region has the DNA TGTGCCAGCTCACCGCTGGGGGGGCAGAGGAGAAACACTGAAGCTTTCTTT. This chain connects TRBV18 to TRBJ1-1, with D perhaps TRBD1 (6 bases). V was clipped by 3 bases and J by 2 bases, with 19 bases between them. Germline-derived CDR1 and CDR2 are KGHSH and LQKENI. This CDR3 has 17 amino acids.

The chain uses TRBV7-9 and TRBJ1-4, with D possibly being TRBD1 (6 bases). Between the trimmed V and J ends, which lost 5 bases and 0 bases, there was a span of 10 bases. Per the germline V gene, CDR1 is SEHNR and CDR2 is FQNEAQ (reference sequence). The CDR3 has 15 residues. In nucleotides, the CDR3 is TGTGCCAGCAGCACGGACAGTTCAACTAATGAAAAACTGTTTTTT. It translates to CASSTDSSTNEKLFF.

The chain recombines TRBV28 with TRBJ1-6, with a weak D call TRBD1 (6 bases). Between the trimmed V and J ends, which lost 8 bases and 9 bases, there was a span of 20 bases. The CDR3 totals 15 residues. CDR1 is MDHEN and CDR2 is SYDVKM in the germline V gene. CDR3 residues: CASLSRGAFGSPLHF. The CDR3 DNA reads as TGTGCCAGCCTAAGCAGGGGTGCCTTTGGTTCACCCCTCCACTTT.

This clone showed up just once. This chain uses TRBV11-2 with TRBJ2-1, with D perhaps matching TRBD2 (6 bases). V dropped 6 bases and J dropped 0 bases, with 12 bases sitting between them. Germline V lookup: CDR1 SGHAT, CDR2 FQNNGV. This CDR3 has 15 residues. The CDR3 protein is CASSPDGSSYNEQFF. CDR3 coding DNA: TGTGCCAGCAGTCCTGACGGGAGCTCCTACAATGAGCAGTTCTTC.

This clone was counted a few times. The chain has TRBV2 and TRBJ1-6; the match to TRBD1 covers 11 bases. The CDR3 is 15 amino acids. V lost 4 bases and J lost 6; bases outside the gene matches: 2. Germline lookup yields CDR1 SNHLY and CDR2 FYNNEI. CDR3 nucleotides: TGTGCCAGCAGTGGGACAGGGGGCCCTAATTCACCCCTCCACTTT. It encodes CASSGTGGPNSPLHF. The variable domain in full, with the rest retrieved from reference TRBV2 and TRBJ1-6, is EPEVTQTPSHQVTQMGQEVILRCVPISNHLYFYWYRQILGQKVEFLVSFYNNEISEKSEIFDDQFSVERPDGSNFTLKIRSTKLEDSAMYFCASSGTGGPNSPLHFGNGTRLTVT.